The text below deals with one TCR beta chain. Losses at the gene ends were 5 bases for V and 4 bases for J; bases not matched to a gene: 9. CDR3 length equals 15 residues. Germline V gives CDR1 SGHTA, CDR2 FQGNSA. This entry belongs to a study of PD-L1 blockade in urothelial cancer. Study information: Blood samples had a median of approximately 140,000 T cells, roughly 83,000 unique TCRs, and clonality roughly 0.074.

Sequencing used immunoSEQ multiplex PCR; TCRdb keeps in-frame clones, though not all of them. The sample yields more than 35,000 clones, roughly four fifths seen once. The sequenced sample was PBMCs, obtained around atezolizumab (anti-PD-L1) treatment. The receptor was isolated from a man between 65 and 85 years old with urothelial cancer. This rearrangement joins TRBV7-2 to TRBJ1-2, with 8 bases aligning to TRBD1. The CDR3 is CASSPRTGPTYGYTF. The CDR3 nucleotides are TGTGCCAGCAGCCCGAGGACAGGGCCAACCTATGGCTACACCTTC. Looking up the rest from reference TRBV7-2 and TRBJ1-2 gives the full variable domain: GAGVSQSPSNKVTEKGKDVELRCDPISGHTALYWYRQSLGQGLEFLIYFQGNSAPDKSGLPSDRFSAERTGGSVSTLTIQRTQQEDSAVYLCASSPRTGPTYGYTFGSGTRLTVV.